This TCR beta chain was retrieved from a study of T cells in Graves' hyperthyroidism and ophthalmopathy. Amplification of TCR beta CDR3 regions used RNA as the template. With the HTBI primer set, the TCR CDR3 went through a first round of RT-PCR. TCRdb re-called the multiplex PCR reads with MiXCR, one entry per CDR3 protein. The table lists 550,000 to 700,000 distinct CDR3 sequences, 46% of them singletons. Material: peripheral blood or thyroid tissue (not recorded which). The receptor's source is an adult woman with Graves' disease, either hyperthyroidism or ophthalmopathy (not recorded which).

As DNA, the CDR3 is TGTGCCATCTCCGGGACACCTAGATCACCCCTCCACTTT. It encodes CAISGTPRSPLHF. V gene TRBV10-3 combines with J gene TRBJ1-6; a weak D match, TRBD1 (6 bases). The CDR3 consists of 13 residues. The ends were cut back, 8 bases at V and 10 bases at J, with 15 bases in the middle. Germline V lookup: CDR1 ENHRY, CDR2 SYGVKD.